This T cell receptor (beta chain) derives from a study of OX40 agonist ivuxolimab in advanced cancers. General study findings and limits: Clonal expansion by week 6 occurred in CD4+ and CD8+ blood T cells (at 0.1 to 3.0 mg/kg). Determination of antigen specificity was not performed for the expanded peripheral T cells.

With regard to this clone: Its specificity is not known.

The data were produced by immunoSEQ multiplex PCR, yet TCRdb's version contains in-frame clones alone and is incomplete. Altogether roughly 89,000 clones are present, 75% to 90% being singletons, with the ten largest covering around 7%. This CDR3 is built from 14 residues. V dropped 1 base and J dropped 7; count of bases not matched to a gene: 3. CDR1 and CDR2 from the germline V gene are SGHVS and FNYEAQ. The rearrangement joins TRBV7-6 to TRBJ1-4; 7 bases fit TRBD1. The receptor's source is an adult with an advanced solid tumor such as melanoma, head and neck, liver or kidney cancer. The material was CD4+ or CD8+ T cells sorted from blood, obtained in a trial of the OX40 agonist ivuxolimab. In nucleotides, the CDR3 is TGTGCCAGCAGCTTAGGACAGGGTAGTGAAAAACTGTTTTTT. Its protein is CASSLGQGSEKLFF.